The text below deals with one T cell receptor (beta chain). These data originate in a study of blood T cell repertoires in COVID-19. Study-wide context: COVID-19 samples collected from the United States, Italy and Spain covered acute and convalescent phases. Sample material is recorded as cDNA or gDNA derived from T cells, B-cell-depleted T cells, or PBMCs.

Looked up from germline, CDR1 is MNHEY and CDR2 is SVGEGT. The CDR3 runs to 16 residues. After removal of 4 bases from V and 4 bases from J, the junction contained 11 bases not matched to a gene. In the original workflow: Quantification of nucleated cells was approximated via reference gene primer amplification. TCRdb's table, derived via immunoSEQ multiplex PCR, lists solely in-frame clones and lacks some. From that table come the V and J calls and clone size; the DNA was used to work out D and trimming. Here the sample spans approximately 670,000 clones, 75% to 90% being singletons. This rearrangement joins TRBV6-2 or TRBV6-3 to TRBJ2-3; 7 nucleotides agree with TRBD1. The origin of this receptor is a woman between 18 and 29 years old with acute or convalescent COVID-19. The sample consisted of peripheral blood. The chain's CDR3 is CASSSPLQGPADTQYF. The CDR3 DNA sequence: TGTGCCAGCAGTTCCCCACTACAGGGGCCCGCAGATACGCAGTATTTT.